This T cell receptor beta chain comes out of a study of T cells in Graves' hyperthyroidism and ophthalmopathy. Study results and limitations: Ophthalmopathy prediction by the model preceded onset by a median approximately 6.1 months.

Diagnosing involved the use of clinical symptoms, serum thyroxine and TRAb, thyroid ultrasound and orbital computed tomography. The sample holds many counts of this clonotype. Its antigen is unknown. Amplified TCR beta CDR3 regions derived from RNA transcripts. First-round RT-PCR with HTBI primers amplified the TCR CDR3 region. TCRdb used MiXCR to reprocess the multiplex PCR reads, holding one entry per CDR3 protein. The data show 500,000 to 750,000 distinct CDR3 sequences, 11% to 15% seen once. This CDR3 has 15 amino acids. Germline-derived CDR1 and CDR2 are MDHEN and SYDVKM. Trimming stripped 6 bases from V and 1 base from J, with 15 bases between.

The receptor comes from a woman aged 18 to 35 with Graves' ophthalmopathy. The sequenced sample consisted of blood. This sequence joins TRBV28 and TRBJ2-5; perhaps TRBD2 as D (6 bases). CDR3 protein: CASRDNWRVQETQYF. CDR3 DNA sequence: TGTGCCAGCAGGGACAATTGGAGGGTCCAAGAGACCCAGTACTTC. The full variable domain, completed using reference TRBV28 and TRBJ2-5, is DVKVTQSSRYLVKRTGEKVFLECVQDMDHENMFWYRQDPGLGLRLIYFSYDVKMKEKGDIPEGYSVSREKKERFSLILESASTNQTSMYLCASRDNWRVQETQYFGPGTRLLVL.